In this sample, the clone carrying this TCR beta chain turned up a few times. Its antigen is currently unknown. The source of the sample is a study of regulatory T cells in long-lasting Graves disease. Study-wide findings and caveats: Persistent disease was associated with favored TRBV28 usage and with favored use of TRBJ1-2 and TRBJ2-5. Persistent cases of Graves' showed reduced TCR diversity relative to newly diagnosed patients.

iRepertoire HTBI primers and Arm-PCR of CDR3 regions built TCR beta libraries. TCRdb called the multiplex PCR reads again in MiXCR, with one record for every CDR3 protein. The table lists a few hundred thousand distinct CDR3 sequences, around an eighth of them singletons, with roughly a tenth in the top ten. Time point noted: newly diagnosed GD, antithyroid drugs for less than 3 months. There was RNA extracted from PBMCs, and the TCR library was made from it. Trimming removed 8 bases from V and 0 bases from J, with 11 bases in between. This CDR3 is built from 12 residues. CDR1 and CDR2 from the germline V gene are SQVTM and ANQGSEA. Another study also made use of these data, one on T cells in Graves' hyperthyroidism and ophthalmopathy. As that study records: Blood samples included most of the expanded thyroid clonotypes exceeding 0.001.

The sequencing here drew on peripheral blood mononuclear cells (PBMCs), taken at new diagnosis, from a patient treated with antithyroid drugs. The chain uses TRBV29-1 and TRBJ2-7, with D unresolved. This clonotype was sampled from a man aged 25 to 45 with Graves disease. DNA of the CDR3: TGCAGCCTTCAAAACCCCTCCTACGAGCAGTACTTC. Translation gives CSLQNPSYEQYF.